The next 27 T cell receptor beta chains were all read from a single sample in a study of cytomegalovirus exposure and HLA in healthy donors (dated by TCRdb to about 2017). Libraries were made using the immunoSEQ multiplex PCR assay. The multiplex PCR relied on a mix of 60 forward primers for TCR Vbeta segments and 13 reverse primers for TCR Jbeta segments. The immuneACCESS repertoire file appears here via TCRdb, limited to in-frame rearrangements. These files lack a portion of the clones; in checked studies, under half of the deficit traces to unresolved V genes, and the cause of the others is not known. The sample table contains 60,000 to 90,000 clones; only one count was recorded for about two thirds of them. Jointly, the top ten make up 7.5% to 8% of the sample. Sequencing was done on a sample of PBMCs. These receptor sequences come from a man aged 40-55 years in good health and CMV-seropositive.

V gene TRBV10-3 combines with J gene TRBJ2-3; tentatively, D is TRBD1 (5 bases). V was pared by 2 bases and J by 0 bases, with 6 bases between. The V gene's germline CDR1 is ENHRY and CDR2 SYGVKD. This CDR3 has 14 amino acids. The chain's CDR3 is CAISEPGSTDTQYF. CDR3 nucleotides: TGTGCCATCAGTGAGCCAGGGAGCACAGATACGCAGTATTTT.

The chain has TRBV12-5 and TRBJ2-1; 8 nucleotides line up with TRBD2. V shed 6 bases and J 6 bases; nucleotides not matched to a gene: 10. The CDR3 is made up of 15 amino acids. The germline CDR1 and CDR2 sequences are LGHNT and FRNRAP. CDR3 bases: TGTGCTAGTGGGACTTCGGGGGGGGTGCGCAATGAGCAGTTCTTC. This sequence encodes CASGTSGGVRNEQFF.

This clone has a handful of counts. Written as DNA, the CDR3 is TGTGCCAGCAGGGCGCAGGGGGCCTCTGGCTACACCTTC. Protein product: CASRAQGASGYTF. The chain employs TRBV6-1 and TRBJ1-2; 8 positions match TRBD1. The CDR3 spans 13 residues. Germline CDR1 MNHNS, CDR2 SASEGT. V dropped 6 bases and J dropped 7; count of bases not matched to a gene: 7.

The sample holds a few counts of this clone. This rearrangement joins TRBV21-1 to TRBJ1-5; TRBD1 reflects the table's D call only, with no check against the DNA. TRBV21-1 is assigned pseudogene status. The CDR3 has 15 residues. The CDR3 region is CASRGTAGSNQPQHF. CDR3 in DNA: TGTGCCAGCAGGGGGACAGCAGGCAGCAATCAGCCCCAGCATTTT.

The chain combines TRBV5-4 with TRBJ2-2, with TRBD1 identical over 10 bases. Germline lookup yields CDR1 SGHNT and CDR2 YYREEE (reference sequence). CDR3 length equals 15 residues. The ends lost 4 bases at V and 2 bases at J; junction bases unmatched: 2. The CDR3 coding sequence is TGTGCCAGCAGCGGGACAGGGGACAACACCGGGGAGCTGTTTTTT. Translated, it gives CASSGTGDNTGELFF.

This clone was recorded a few times. V usage is TRBV28 and J usage is TRBJ2-7; 7 nucleotides line up with TRBD2. Germline CDR1 is MDHEN and CDR2 is SYDVKM. V lost 5 bases, J lost 3 bases, and 13 bases stayed unmatched. This CDR3 has 16 amino acids. In DNA, the CDR3 is TGTGCCAGCAGTCCTCTCCTAGGGGCGGGAGTCTACGAGCAGTACTTC. This codes for CASSPLLGAGVYEQYF.

The genes are TRBV7-2 and TRBJ2-3; 8 bases agree with TRBD2. With 1 base clipped from V and 2 bases from J, the junction kept 5 bases outside the gene matches. The V gene's germline CDR1 is SGHTA and CDR2 FQGNSA. The CDR3 spans 16 residues. The CDR3: CASSLGNSGITDTQYF. In DNA form, the CDR3 reads TGTGCCAGCAGCTTAGGGAATAGCGGGATCACAGATACGCAGTATTTT.

The genes are TRBV21-1 and TRBJ1-1; TRBD1 is taken as the D call from the table, unchecked against the DNA. TRBV21-1 is marked as a pseudogene. The CDR3 has 15 amino acids. As DNA, the CDR3 is TGTGCCAGCAGCAAAGGGGGCGGTGGCGTCACTGAAGCTTTCTTT. Its protein is CASSKGGGGVTEAFF.

This chain joins TRBV6-5 and TRBJ2-7; possible D gene TRBD2, 5 bases. The germline V and J ends were trimmed by 2 bases and 2 bases, with 13 bases remaining between them. CDR3 size: 15 residues. CDR1 is MNHEY, CDR2 SVGAGI, per germline. The chain's CDR3 is CASSYSLSGTYEQYF. The CDR3 bases are TGTGCCAGCAGTTACAGTTTGTCGGGGACCTACGAGCAGTACTTC.

V and J are TRBV4-3 and TRBJ1-4; 8 nucleotides match TRBD1. After removal of 3 bases from V and 7 bases from J, the junction contained 10 bases not matched to a gene. CDR1 LGHNA and CDR2 YSLEER come from the germline V gene. CDR3 size: 16 residues. The CDR3 DNA reads as TGCGCCAGCAGCCATCTCCAGGGGGCTCTAGGTGAAAAACTGTTTTTT. This sequence encodes CASSHLQGALGEKLFF.

The chain uses TRBV4-1 and TRBJ2-7; TRBD2 aligns across 9 bases. Germline loops: CDR1 MGHRA, CDR2 YSYEKL. The trim removed 4 bases at V and 0 bases at J, leaving 4 bases unmatched. The length of the CDR3 is 15 residues. The CDR3 nucleotides are TGCGCCAGCAGCCCTCTAGCGGGGAGCTCCTACGAGCAGTACTTC. Amino acids: CASSPLAGSSYEQYF.

The chain links TRBV29-1 to TRBJ2-3, with D perhaps TRBD2 (5 bases). The CDR3 covers 13 residues. The germline CDR1 and CDR2 sequences are SQVTM and ANQGSEA. Trimming removed 1 base from V and 0 bases from J, with 5 bases in between. CDR3 protein: CSVEGGSTDTQYF. For the CDR3, the DNA is TGCAGCGTTGAAGGCGGGAGCACAGATACGCAGTATTTT.

The chain is built from TRBV5-1 and TRBJ2-7; 7 bases map to TRBD2. Germline V gives CDR1 SGHRS, CDR2 YFSETQ. This CDR3 comprises 14 residues. Trimming took 7 bases from V and 7 from J; bases not matched to a gene: 14. As DNA, the CDR3 is TGCGCCAGCCATGACCTGGGAGGGGTTGGGGAGCAGTACTTC. It is translated as CASHDLGGVGEQYF.

This sequence joins TRBV30 and TRBJ1-2; 7 positions agree with TRBD1. Per germline, CDR1 GTSNPN and CDR2 SVGIG (reference sequence). This CDR3 has 14 amino acids. With 3 bases clipped from V and 8 bases from J, the junction kept 12 bases outside the gene matches. The CDR3 spells CAWRVRDSEYGYTF. The CDR3 nucleotides read TGTGCCTGGAGGGTCCGGGACAGTGAATACGGCTACACCTTC.

The chain uses TRBV5-1 and TRBJ1-2; 9 bases match TRBD1. CDR1 is SGHRS and CDR2 is YFSETQ in the germline V gene. The CDR3 runs 15 residues. V shed 5 bases and J 4 bases; nucleotides not matched to a gene: 9. The CDR3 region has the DNA TGCGCCAGCAGGGAACGCGGGACAGGGAGCTATGGCTACACCTTC. Encoded protein: CASRERGTGSYGYTF.

This chain connects TRBV20-1 to TRBJ2-3, with a possible D match to TRBD1 (5 bases). V was trimmed by 2 bases and J by 11 bases, leaving 11 bases between them. Per the germline V gene, CDR1 is DFQATT and CDR2 is SNEGSKA (reference sequence). The CDR3 spans 11 residues. The CDR3 DNA reads TGCAGTGCTAGACAGGGCGCTAGGCAGTATTTT. This translates into CSARQGARQYF.

This chain joins TRBV5-6 and TRBJ1-1; perhaps TRBD1 as D (5 bases). Germline CDR1 and CDR2: SGHDT and YYEEEE. The CDR3 loop spans 15 amino acids. Deletions cut 4 bases from V and 5 bases from J, with 18 bases between. For the CDR3, the DNA is TGTGCCAGCAGCCCCCGGCAGGGACTATGGACTGAAGCTTTCTTT. It translates to CASSPRQGLWTEAFF.

The V gene is TRBV2, the J gene TRBJ1-2; maybe TRBD1 (5 bases). Germline-derived CDR1 and CDR2 are SNHLY and FYNNEI. The CDR3 totals 15 residues. V was pared by 7 bases and J by 0 bases, with 15 bases between. CDR3 nucleotides: TGTGCCAGCACCATCCTACGGGGGTCTAACTATGGCTACACCTTC. Translation gives CASTILRGSNYGYTF.

The chain couples TRBV5-6 to TRBJ2-4; TRBD1 matches 7 bases. J lost 1 base, V lost 4 bases, and 5 bases had no gene match. This CDR3 comprises 15 residues. The germline gives CDR1 SGHDT, CDR2 YYEEEE. The CDR3 is CASSPTGAAKNIQYF. The DNA for the CDR3 is TGTGCCAGCAGCCCAACAGGGGCGGCCAAAAACATTCAGTACTTC.

The V and J genes are TRBV6-5 and TRBJ1-1, with D uncertain. Per germline, CDR1 MNHEY and CDR2 SVGAGI. There are 14 residues in the CDR3. The V end was cut by 2 bases, the J end by 1 base, with 8 bases between. In nucleotides, the CDR3 is TGTGCCAGCAGTTACGTTGCGGGGAACACTGAAGCTTTCTTT. Translating it yields CASSYVAGNTEAFF.

The genes are TRBV4-3 and TRBJ2-1, with a possible D match to TRBD2 (6 bases). Trimming stripped 0 bases from V and 15 bases from J, with 18 bases between. This CDR3 is 14 amino acids long. Germline-derived CDR1 and CDR2 are LGHNA and YSLEER. In DNA, the CDR3 is TGCGCCAGCAGCCAAGATCGGAATCGCGGGGCGGGGTTCTTC. Residues: CASSQDRNRGAGFF.

This clone has just a few counts. CDR3 protein: CASSLAGGPDTQYF. CDR3 nucleotides: TGCGCCAGCAGCCTAGCGGGAGGGCCAGATACGCAGTATTTT. The chain joins TRBV4-1 to TRBJ2-3; TRBD2 agrees at 11 bases. Per the germline V gene, CDR1 is MGHRA and CDR2 is YSYEKL. This CDR3 comprises 14 residues. V dropped 4 bases and J dropped 4; count of bases not matched to a gene: 1.

The chain links TRBV18 to TRBJ2-7, with a tentative D call TRBD1 (6 bases). The CDR3 is 14 amino acids. V gave up 4 bases and J gave up 0 bases, with 10 bases separating them. Germline V lookup: CDR1 KGHSH, CDR2 LQKENI. In DNA form, the CDR3 reads TGTGCCAGCTCACTAGGACAGTTCTCCTACGAGCAGTACTTC. Residues: CASSLGQFSYEQYF.

This chain connects TRBV25-1 to TRBJ2-7, with D possibly TRBD1 on 5 matching bases. The germline gives CDR1 MGHDK, CDR2 SYGVNS. Trimming took off 1 base at V and 7 bases at J, with 17 bases between the two ends. The CDR3 length is 15 residues. This CDR3 is CASSESIQAGREQYF. The CDR3 DNA reads as TGTGCCAGCAGTGAATCCATACAGGCCGGTCGGGAGCAGTACTTC.

The rearrangement joins TRBV7-9 to TRBJ1-2, with 8 nucleotides matching TRBD1. This CDR3 has 14 amino acids. Trimming at V came to 5 bases and at J to 2 bases, leaving 4 bases not matched to a gene. Germline V gene lookup returns CDR1 SEHNR and CDR2 FQNEAQ (reference sequence). CDR3 residues: CASSTTGGNYGYTF. CDR3 DNA sequence: TGTGCCAGCAGCACTACAGGGGGGAACTATGGCTACACCTTC.

The CDR3 DNA reads as TGTGCCAGCAGTTCCTACCTCGGGGGGAGCAATCAGCCCCAGCATTTT. Translated: CASSSYLGGSNQPQHF. The V call is TRBV27, the J call TRBJ1-5, with D maybe TRBD1 (5 bases). CDR3 length: 16 amino acids. The germline gives CDR1 MNHEY, CDR2 SMNVEV (reference sequence). V was clipped by 4 bases and J by 1 base, with 14 bases between them.

V and J are TRBV10-3 and TRBJ2-3, with D possibly TRBD2 on 7 matching bases. CDR3 length: 16 residues. The V gene lost 7 bases and the J gene lost 0 bases, with 17 bases spanning the gap. Germline-derived CDR1 and CDR2 are ENHRY and SYGVKD. The CDR3 protein is CAIMGRGGGSTDTQYF. The CDR3 DNA is TGTGCCATCATGGGCCGGGGCGGGGGCAGCACAGATACGCAGTATTTT.